This T cell receptor beta chain was sequenced for a study of blood T cell repertoires in COVID-19. Overall study: COVID-19 samples collected from the United States, Italy and Spain covered acute and convalescent phases. Sample material is recorded as cDNA or gDNA derived from T cells, B-cell-depleted T cells, or PBMCs.

The assay was immunoSEQ multiplex PCR, and TCRdb's table has in-frame clones only and misses some. The sample carries approximately 180,000 clones, 78% recorded once. Enrollees, about 18 to 89 years old, lived in 20 to 25 US areas. J gave up 13 bases and V 5 bases, and 19 bases lay outside the gene matches. The CDR3 is made up of 16 amino acids. Per germline, CDR1 SEHNR and CDR2 FQNEAQ (reference sequence). The chain is built from TRBV7-9 and TRBJ2-1; 8 bases map to TRBD2. Sequencing was performed on PBMCs or T cells enriched from blood (not recorded which). The sequence came from a woman aged 50 to 60 who had recovered from COVID-19. The CDR3 is CASSPLLFSGALHQFF. As DNA, the CDR3 is TGTGCCAGCAGCCCCCTTTTGTTTAGCGGGGCCCTCCATCAGTTCTTC.